These T cell receptor beta chains were read from a single sample in a study of T-cell memory formation after mild COVID-19. TCRdb ran MiXCR on the 5' RACE reads and lists one entry per CDR3 protein. The table has roughly 350,000 distinct CDR3 sequences, around 30% seen once. Material for sequencing was PBMCs or a T cell subset sorted from them (not recorded which). These receptors were obtained from an adult woman who had mild COVID-19 (a few samples of this study predate the infection). Cell type and time point are not known. CDR3s include the opening cysteine and the closing phenylalanine or tryptophan. The D gene is left open where the match is weak. Size is omitted from some rows. Given values are once, few, many or a class for expanded clones.

abundance,v_gene,d_gene,len,j_gene,CDR3nt,CDR3aa
NA,TRBV30,TRBD2,14,TRBJ2-7,TGTGCCTGGAGTGGGGCTAGCGGGAGCTACGAGCAGTACTTC,CAWSGASGSYEQYF
NA,TRBV2,TRBD1,15,TRBJ1-5,TGTGCCAGCAGTGAAGCGGGACAGGGGGTACAGCCCCAGCATTTT,CASSEAGQGVQPQHF
few,TRBV5-1,TRBD1,15,TRBJ1-2,TGCGCCAGCAGCTATTGGACAGGGGCTAACTATGGCTACACCTTC,CASSYWTGANYGYTF
NA,TRBV14,NA,15,TRBJ1-5,TGTGCCAGCAGCCTTTCCGGGACACCTAATCAGCCCCAGCATTTT,CASSLSGTPNQPQHF
few,TRBV6-2/TRBV6-3,NA,11,TRBJ1-1,TGTGCCAGCAGTATGGGCTTCGAAGCTTTCTTT,CASSMGFEAFF
NA,TRBV12-3/TRBV12-4,NA,16,TRBJ1-4,TGTGCCAGCAGCCCTTTCTGGCAGGGGTCTAATGAAAAACTGTTTTTT,CASSPFWQGSNEKLFF
NA,TRBV7-6,TRBD1,20,TRBJ1-3,TGTGCCAGCAGCTTAGCCGCCATATGGACAGGTGATGGCACTGGAAACACCATATATTTT,CASSLAAIWTGDGTGNTIYF
NA,TRBV7-2,NA,13,TRBJ1-1,TGTGCCAGCAGCTTACTGACAGCGACTGAAGCTTTCTTT,CASSLLTATEAFF
once,TRBV28,NA,12,TRBJ1-3,TGTGCCAGCACAAGGAACGGAAACACCATATATTTT,CASTRNGNTIYF
NA,TRBV7-3,NA,14,TRBJ2-3,TGTGCCAGCAGCTTAACAGCTAGCAGCTATACGCAGTATTTT,CASSLTASSYTQYF
few,TRBV4-3,TRBD2,15,TRBJ2-5,TGCGCCAGCAGCCAAGATAGGCTAGCGGAAGAGACCCAGTACTTC,CASSQDRLAEETQYF
many,TRBV20-1,NA,11,TRBJ2-3,TGCAGTGCCCTGCCGTGGGATACGCAGTATTTT,CSALPWDTQYF
once,TRBV10-3,NA,14,TRBJ2-1,TGTGCCATCAGTGAGGCTGAGGCCTACAATGAGCAGTTCTTC,CAISEAEAYNEQFF
few,TRBV7-4,NA,11,TRBJ2-7,TGTGCCAGCAGCCCCCCCACCGAGCAGTACTTC,CASSPPTEQYF
NA,TRBV11-3,NA,14,TRBJ2-1,TGTGCCAGCAGCGAATCTCCAGGAGGGGATGAGCAGTTCTTC,CASSESPGGDEQFF
few,TRBV29-1,NA,12,TRBJ2-7,TGCAGCGTTGCCTGGTATTCCTACGAGCAGTACTTC,CSVAWYSYEQYF
few,TRBV5-1,NA,14,TRBJ2-1,TGCGCCAGCATGGCTCGAGGGGGGCTAAATGAGCAGTTCTTC,CASMARGGLNEQFF
many,TRBV12-3/TRBV12-4,TRBD1,17,TRBJ1-6,TGTGCCAGCAGCCCGGGACAGGGGGACCTATTGGGTTCACCCCTCCACTTT,CASSPGQGDLLGSPLHF
few,TRBV6-5,TRBD1,15,TRBJ2-7,TGTGCCAGCAGTTACTCTGGGACAGGGCTCTACGAGCAGTACTTC,CASSYSGTGLYEQYF
NA,TRBV5-1,NA,13,TRBJ1-2,TGCGCCAGCAGAGAAGGCAACAACTATGGCTACACCTTC,CASREGNNYGYTF
NA,TRBV5-1,NA,19,TRBJ2-6,TGCGCCAGCAGCTTGTTGGGAACGCACCCGTTCTCTGGGGCCAACGTCCTGACTTTC,CASSLLGTHPFSGANVLTF
few,TRBV5-4,NA,14,TRBJ2-7,TGTGCCAGCAGCTTGGGAGGGGGTCACTACGAGCAGTACTTC,CASSLGGGHYEQYF
NA,TRBV10-3,NA,12,TRBJ2-3,TGTGCCATCAGTGAGGGGGGGGATACGCAGTATTTT,CAISEGGDTQYF
NA,TRBV7-8,TRBD2,17,TRBJ2-1,TGTGCCAGCAGCTTTCTTAGCGGGGTGAGCTCCTACAATGAGCAGTTCTTC,CASSFLSGVSSYNEQFF
few,TRBV12-3/TRBV12-4,NA,16,TRBJ2-7,TGTGCCAGCAGCCCCCCCTCGGCGGGTCCCACCTACGAGCAGTACTTC,CASSPPSAGPTYEQYF
NA,TRBV12-3/TRBV12-4,TRBD2,12,TRBJ2-7,TGTGCCAGCAATCCCGGGGGGGCCGAGCAGTACTTC,CASNPGGAEQYF
few,TRBV9,NA,13,TRBJ2-5,TGTGCCAGCAGCGTAGAGGGCGAAGAGACCCAGTACTTC,CASSVEGEETQYF
NA,TRBV7-9,TRBD2,15,TRBJ2-5,TGTGCCAGCAGCACCGGACTAGCGGGGAAAGAGACCCAGTACTTC,CASSTGLAGKETQYF
few,TRBV29-1,NA,12,TRBJ2-7,TGCAGCGCGCGGGACTCAGTCTACGAGCAGTACTTC,CSARDSVYEQYF
NA,TRBV20-1,NA,14,TRBJ2-2,TGCAGTGCTAGAGGGGTGGCAGGCACCGGGGAGCTGTTTTTT,CSARGVAGTGELFF
few,TRBV12-3/TRBV12-4,TRBD2,14,TRBJ2-1,TGTGCCAGCAGTTCTAGCGGGGGGGCCAGTGAGCAGTTCTTC,CASSSSGGASEQFF
NA,TRBV4-1,NA,16,TRBJ1-1,TGCGCCAGCAGCCAAGATATAGGGTTAAGGAACACTGAAGCTTTCTTT,CASSQDIGLRNTEAFF
NA,TRBV7-9,NA,14,TRBJ1-1,TGTGCCAGCAGCTTAGACCAGGGTTACACTGAAGCTTTCTTT,CASSLDQGYTEAFF
NA,TRBV29-1,NA,11,TRBJ1-2,TGCAGCGTTGAAGTTTTACTGGGCTACACCTTC,CSVEVLLGYTF
NA,TRBV18,TRBD1,13,TRBJ2-1,TGTGCCAGCTCACCAAGGGGGCCGGATGAGCAGTTCTTC,CASSPRGPDEQFF
NA,TRBV14,NA,15,TRBJ2-7,TGTGCCAGCAGCCGAGGGGACACCCCTTTTGACGAGCAGTACTTC,CASSRGDTPFDEQYF
few,TRBV5-1,NA,16,TRBJ2-3,TGCGCCAGCAGCTTGGCCGGGCGGCTTGAGGCAGATACGCAGTATTTT,CASSLAGRLEADTQYF
few,TRBV7-2,TRBD2,16,TRBJ2-5,TGTGCCAGCAGCTCGAACCCACTAGCGGGAGTAGAGACCCAGTACTTC,CASSSNPLAGVETQYF
once,TRBV10-3,NA,12,TRBJ2-7,TGTGCCATCAGTCAAACAGGGTACGAGCAGTACTTC,CAISQTGYEQYF
NA,TRBV7-2,TRBD2,18,TRBJ2-1,TGTGCCAGCAGCTTCCTGCGACTAGCGGGAGGGACCTACAATGAGCAGTTCTTC,CASSFLRLAGGTYNEQFF
NA,TRBV7-2,NA,14,TRBJ1-1,TGTGCCAGCAGCTTTAGTAGGGTTGGAACTGAAGCTTTCTTT,CASSFSRVGTEAFF
few,TRBV28,NA,14,TRBJ2-1,TGTGCCAGCAGTTTGTTCAGCTACTACAATGAGCAGTTCTTC,CASSLFSYYNEQFF
few,TRBV6-6,TRBD1,15,TRBJ2-1,TGTGCCAGCAGTTCAGGGACAGGGGGCAGGAATGAGCAGTTCTTC,CASSSGTGGRNEQFF
once,TRBV20-1,NA,18,TRBJ1-1,TGCAGTGCTAGAGACGCGGGGGGTCTCAGGGGAAGGGTGACTGAAGCTTTCTTT,CSARDAGGLRGRVTEAFF
NA,TRBV7-2,NA,15,TRBJ2-1,TGTGCCAGCAGCCTACAGGGGGGGACCTACAATGAGCAGTTCTTC,CASSLQGGTYNEQFF
NA,TRBV4-1,TRBD1,14,TRBJ2-2,TGCGCCAGCAGCCGCGGACAGGTCCCCGGGGAGCTGTTTTTT,CASSRGQVPGELFF
NA,TRBV20-1,TRBD1,15,TRBJ1-5,TGCAGTGCTCTATTATTAGGACAGGGGGATCAGCCCCAGCATTTT,CSALLLGQGDQPQHF
few,TRBV12-3/TRBV12-4,NA,14,TRBJ2-7,TGTGCCAGCAAACCCGGGAACCGGGGCTACGAGCAGTACTTC,CASKPGNRGYEQYF
few,TRBV2,TRBD1,15,TRBJ2-1,TGTGCCAGCAGCGACTCAGGGGGCATCTACAATGAGCAGTTCTTC,CASSDSGGIYNEQFF
few,TRBV6-1,TRBD1,14,TRBJ2-3,TGTGCCACCGAGGACAGGGGACGCACAGATACGCAGTATTTT,CATEDRGRTDTQYF
NA,TRBV4-1,TRBD1,15,TRBJ1-1,TGCGCCAGCAGCCCAACGGGACAGGGGCCCACTGAAGCTTTCTTT,CASSPTGQGPTEAFF
few,TRBV5-1,TRBD1,17,TRBJ2-6,TGCGCCAGCAGCCCCACAGGGGCGAACTCTGGGGCCAACGTCCTGACTTTC,CASSPTGANSGANVLTF